These 30 T cell receptor beta chains were all obtained from the same sample, sequenced in a study of T cells in tumors after PD-1 blockade. Some clones are missing from TCRdb's copy, which holds only in-frame ones; the method was immunoSEQ multiplex PCR. The sample has around 49,000 clones; roughly 80% are singletons. The sample consisted of PBMCs, taken before anti-PD-1 treatment. These receptors came from a human donor with basal cell carcinoma.

The chain couples TRBV5-5 to TRBJ1-2; 7 bases match TRBD1. The CDR3 has 14 residues. The V gene's germline CDR1 is SGHKS and CDR2 YYEKEE (reference sequence). The V gene end was trimmed by 3 bases and the J gene end by 4 bases; junction bases not matched to a gene: 6. The DNA for the CDR3 is TGTGCCAGCAGCTCAGGGGGGCTGGGCTATGGCTACACCTTC. Residues: CASSSGGLGYGYTF.

V and J are TRBV3-1 (or the pseudogene TRBV3-2) and TRBJ2-1; D gene unclear. CDR1 LGHDT and CDR2 YNNKEL come from the germline V gene (reference sequence). V gave up 1 base and J gave up 4 bases, with 14 bases separating them. The CDR3 is made up of 16 amino acids. The CDR3 region is CASSQVAPFGYNEQFF. The CDR3 DNA reads TGTGCCAGCAGCCAAGTTGCGCCGTTCGGGTACAATGAGCAGTTCTTC.

The chain links TRBV5-1 to TRBJ1-5; the D gene is possibly TRBD1 (6 bases). This CDR3 is 15 amino acids long. The germline V gene encodes CDR1 SGHRS and CDR2 YFSETQ. Trimming shortened V by 4 bases and J by 0 bases, and 11 bases separated the two germline ends. Here the CDR3 reads CASSPGQISNQPQHF. In DNA form, the CDR3 reads TGCGCCAGCAGCCCCGGACAGATTAGCAATCAGCCCCAGCATTTT.

The chain has TRBV3-1 (or the pseudogene TRBV3-2) and TRBJ2-5; TRBD1 matches 9 bases. This CDR3 is 15 amino acids long. Germline V gene data show CDR1 as LGHDT and CDR2 as YNNKEL (reference sequence). Trimming removed 1 base from V and 1 base from J; junction bases left unmatched: 1. CDR3: CASSQVGQGQETQYF. As DNA, the CDR3 is TGTGCCAGCAGCCAAGTGGGACAGGGCCAAGAGACCCAGTACTTC.

The chain has TRBV3-1 (or the pseudogene TRBV3-2) and TRBJ1-3; D call uncertain. Germline values: CDR1 LGHDT, CDR2 YNNKEL (reference sequence). CDR3 length: 16 residues. The V end lost 1 base, the J end lost 1 base, and 11 bases lay between the germline ends. The CDR3 loop is CASSQGVWASGNTIYF. The CDR3 DNA sequence: TGTGCCAGCAGCCAAGGGGTATGGGCATCTGGAAACACCATATATTTT.

The CDR3 here is CASRMTSELYEQYF. CDR3 coding DNA: TGTGCCAGCAGGATGACTAGCGAGCTCTACGAGCAGTACTTC. The chain uses TRBV6-5 and TRBJ2-7, with TRBD2 matching 8 bases. The CDR3 has 14 residues. In germline, CDR1 is MNHEY, CDR2 SVGAGI. J gave up 3 bases and V 6 bases, and 7 bases lay outside the gene matches.

This rearrangement joins TRBV5-4 to TRBJ2-1; TRBD2 agrees at 7 bases. From germline, CDR1 is SGHNT and CDR2 YYREEE (reference sequence). Germline trimming cut 5 bases from V and 6 bases from J; bases unmatched to any gene: 5. This CDR3 spans 13 amino acids. CDR3 loop: CASRFWGGNEQFF. The CDR3 bases are TGTGCCAGCAGATTTTGGGGGGGCAATGAGCAGTTCTTC.

V and J are TRBV7-2 and TRBJ2-7, with 7 bases aligning to TRBD1. The junction had 6 bases not matched to a gene; V was cut back by 3 bases and J by 7 bases. From germline, CDR1 is SGHTA and CDR2 FQGNSA. This CDR3 is built from 13 residues. Here the CDR3 DNA reads TGTGCCAGCAGCTTCGGCACAGGGGAGGAGCAGTACTTC. Protein sequence: CASSFGTGEEQYF. Drawing the rest from reference TRBV7-2 and TRBJ2-7, the complete variable domain is GAGVSQSPSNKVTEKGKDVELRCDPISGHTALYWYRQSLGQGLEFLIYFQGNSAPDKSGLPSDRFSAERTGGSVSTLTIQRTQQEDSAVYLCASSFGTGEEQYFGPGTRLTVT.

The chain is built from TRBV4-2 and TRBJ2-5, with a weak D call TRBD2 (6 bases). The CDR3 loop spans 15 amino acids. Between the trimmed V and J ends, which lost 1 base and 5 bases, there was a span of 14 bases. CDR1 is LGHNA and CDR2 is YNFKEQ in the germline V gene. DNA of the CDR3: TGTGCCAGCAGCCAAGTCGCGACGGGGGAGGAGACCCAGTACTTC. Encoded protein: CASSQVATGEETQYF.

V gene TRBV5-6 combines with J gene TRBJ1-5; maybe TRBD1 (5 bases). The CDR3 length is 15 residues. Trimming pared 5 bases from V and 0 bases from J, leaving 12 bases between. Germline values: CDR1 SGHDT, CDR2 YYEEEE. The CDR3 DNA sequence: TGTGCCAGCAGTCGGGGACTAAATAGCAATCAGCCCCAGCATTTT. Translated: CASSRGLNSNQPQHF.

The V gene is TRBV7-2, the J gene TRBJ1-1, with TRBD1 identical over 9 bases. The CDR3 length is 15 residues. Germline-derived CDR1 and CDR2 are SGHTA and FQGNSA. V gave up 4 bases and J gave up 3 bases; unmatched junction bases: 6. The CDR3 sequence is CASSSLGTGYTEAFF. CDR3 DNA sequence: TGTGCCAGCAGCTCCCTCGGGACAGGGTACACTGAAGCTTTCTTT.

The rearrangement links TRBV5-4 to TRBJ2-2; 9 bases are a match to TRBD2. Germline V gives CDR1 SGHNT, CDR2 YYREEE (reference sequence). J was trimmed by 6 bases and V by 0 bases; bases with no gene match: 0. The CDR3 is 14 amino acids. CDR3 protein: CASSLVAGAGELFF. The CDR3 DNA reads as TGTGCCAGCAGCTTGGTAGCGGGGGCCGGGGAGCTGTTTTTT.

The gene calls are TRBV3-1 (or the pseudogene TRBV3-2) and TRBJ2-1, with D uncertain. Trimming pared 4 bases from V and 10 bases from J, leaving 11 bases between. This CDR3 has 12 amino acids. Germline V gives CDR1 LGHDT, CDR2 YNNKEL (reference sequence). The CDR3 DNA follows: TGTGCCAGCAGCCCATACGCGGAGGAGCAGTTCTTC. Encoded protein: CASSPYAEEQFF.

V is TRBV10-3 and J is TRBJ2-7; D unresolved. Deletions cut 2 bases from V and 4 bases from J, with 3 bases between. The CDR3 consists of 11 residues. Germline V lookup: CDR1 ENHRY, CDR2 SYGVKD. The CDR3 DNA follows: TGTGCCATCAGTGAGGGGTACGAGCAGTACTTC. This translates into CAISEGYEQYF.

This chain connects TRBV5-1 to TRBJ1-1; D is perhaps TRBD1 (5 bases). The CDR3 has 15 residues. Germline assignment: CDR1 SGHRS and CDR2 YFSETQ. V lost 0 bases and J 0 bases, leaving 9 bases between the germline ends. Here the CDR3 DNA reads TGCGCCAGCAGCTTGGGGACAAACGTGAACACTGAAGCTTTCTTT. Its translation is CASSLGTNVNTEAFF.

The table lists this clone with a count of one. The rearrangement joins TRBV29-1 to TRBJ2-1; TRBD1 matches 7 bases. Trimming took 7 bases from V and 0 from J; bases not matched to a gene: 9. The CDR3 sequence is 15 residues long. The germline CDR1 and CDR2 sequences are SQVTM and ANQGSEA. As DNA, the CDR3 is TGCAGCGCCGACGGACAGGCCAGCTCCTACAATGAGCAGTTCTTC. This sequence encodes CSADGQASSYNEQFF.

This chain links TRBV28 with TRBJ1-2; unclear D gene. Between the trimmed V and J ends, which lost 3 bases and 3 bases, there was a span of 8 bases. The CDR3 totals 13 residues. Germline CDR1 and CDR2: MDHEN and SYDVKM. CDR3 bases: TGTGCCAGCAGTTTGGGCAGCTACTATGGCTACACCTTC. As protein: CASSLGSYYGYTF.

The chain links TRBV3-1 (or the pseudogene TRBV3-2) to TRBJ1-5, with D tentatively TRBD1 (5 bases). The CDR3 consists of 14 residues. The germline V and J ends were trimmed by 1 base and 3 bases, with 7 bases remaining between them. Looked up from germline, CDR1 is LGHDT and CDR2 is YNNKEL (reference sequence). CDR3 nucleotide sequence: TGTGCCAGCAGCCAAGCCAGGGACAATCAGCCCCAGCATTTT. Translation gives CASSQARDNQPQHF.

This chain connects TRBV15 to TRBJ1-1; possibly TRBD1 for D (5 bases). This CDR3 is built from 18 residues. V was shortened by 0 bases and J by 3 bases, with 20 bases between the two germline ends. CDR1 LNHNV and CDR2 YYDKDF come from the germline V gene (reference sequence). This CDR3 is CATSRDLWDALGDTEAFF. The CDR3 region has the DNA TGTGCCACCAGCAGAGATCTGTGGGACGCCTTAGGGGACACTGAAGCTTTCTTT.

Regarding this clone: Other DNA sequences in the sample encode the same CDR3. V and J are TRBV24-1 and TRBJ1-5; tentative D call: TRBD1 (5 bases). Germline V gives CDR1 KGHDR, CDR2 SFDVKD. The germline V and J ends were trimmed by 7 bases and 0 bases, with 9 bases remaining between them. This CDR3 spans 14 amino acids. The CDR3 coding sequence is TGTGCCACCAGCGACAGTAATAGCAATCAGCCCCAGCATTTT. Encoded protein: CATSDSNSNQPQHF.

The chain has TRBV28 and TRBJ1-4; no firm D call. V dropped 6 bases and J dropped 7 bases, with 18 bases sitting between them. Germline assignment: CDR1 MDHEN and CDR2 SYDVKM. The CDR3 is made up of 15 amino acids. The CDR3 region has the DNA TGTGCCAGCAGCCTTCCGACGTCGAGCACTGAAAAACTGTTTTTT. This sequence encodes CASSLPTSSTEKLFF. Full variable domain (missing parts from reference TRBV28 and TRBJ1-4): DVKVTQSSRYLVKRTGEKVFLECVQDMDHENMFWYRQDPGLGLRLIYFSYDVKMKEKGDIPEGYSVSREKKERFSLILESASTNQTSMYLCASSLPTSSTEKLFFGSGTQLSVL.

The chain employs TRBV28 and TRBJ2-7; D call uncertain. The V and J ends lost 3 bases and 2 bases respectively, with 8 bases between them. The CDR3 runs to 13 residues. Germline values: CDR1 MDHEN, CDR2 SYDVKM. The CDR3 spells CASSFRTAYEQYF. DNA of the CDR3: TGTGCCAGCAGTTTTAGGACGGCCTACGAGCAGTACTTC.

By share of the sample, this clone is medium-sized (0.01 to 0.1%). The chain couples TRBV28 to TRBJ1-1; 8 bases are a match to TRBD1. CDR3 size: 13 residues. Germline CDR1 MDHEN, CDR2 SYDVKM. J was trimmed by 7 bases and V by 3 bases; bases with no gene match: 4. The CDR3 bases are TGTGCCAGCAGTTTGGCAGGGGGCAATGAAGCTTTCTTT. Amino acid sequence: CASSLAGGNEAFF.

Only one count was recorded for this clone. The chain recombines TRBV20-1 with TRBJ1-1, with D hard to call. CDR3 length: 10 residues. The germline gives CDR1 DFQATT, CDR2 SNEGSKA (reference sequence). Trimming removed 1 base at V and 11 bases at J, with 8 bases between. This CDR3 reads CSARAGCAFF. The CDR3 nucleotides are TGCAGTGCTAGAGCGGGGTGCGCTTTCTTT.

The sample holds one count of this clone. V is TRBV6-5 and J is TRBJ2-7; TRBD1 matches at 10 bases. The V gene end was trimmed by 5 bases and the J gene end by 4 bases; junction bases not matched to a gene: 2. The length of the CDR3 is 13 residues. The germline gives CDR1 MNHEY, CDR2 SVGAGI. CDR3 DNA: TGTGCCAGCAGTCTGGGACAGGGGTACGAGCAGTACTTC. It codes for CASSLGQGYEQYF.

V gene TRBV15 combines with J gene TRBJ1-1; D gene ambiguous. V lost 0 bases to trimming and J lost 5 bases, with 7 bases between them. The CDR3 sequence is 13 residues long. The V gene's germline CDR1 is LNHNV and CDR2 YYDKDF (reference sequence). Here the CDR3 DNA reads TGTGCCACCAGCAGAGATCGGCGGACTGAAGCTTTCTTT. The encoded protein is CATSRDRRTEAFF.

The V gene is TRBV5-1, the J gene TRBJ1-6, with TRBD1 identical over 7 bases. The CDR3 length is 15 residues. Germline assignment: CDR1 SGHRS and CDR2 YFSETQ. The V and J ends lost 4 bases and 4 bases, in that order; junction bases with no gene match: 5. The CDR3 sequence: CASSPEGQYNSPLHF. DNA for the CDR3: TGCGCCAGCAGCCCCGAGGGACAGTATAATTCACCCCTCCACTTT.

This chain uses TRBV7-9 with TRBJ1-3; D is undetermined. The length of the CDR3 is 15 residues. The germline V gene encodes CDR1 SEHNR and CDR2 FQNEAQ (reference sequence). Trimming removed 1 base at V and 0 bases at J, with 7 bases between. The CDR3 loop is CASSLELFSGNTIYF. DNA for the CDR3: TGTGCCAGCAGCTTAGAGCTTTTCTCTGGAAACACCATATATTTT.

This clone was counted once. V is TRBV27 and J is TRBJ2-3; D perhaps matches TRBD2 (7 bases). V was cut by 6 bases and J by 4 bases, with 14 bases left in between. CDR3 length: 14 amino acids. The germline gives CDR1 MNHEY, CDR2 SMNVEV (reference sequence). DNA of the CDR3: TGTGCCAGCAGGCCTAACGGGGGGCCAGATACGCAGTATTTT. Protein sequence: CASRPNGGPDTQYF.

This clone was found once. The chain combines TRBV19 with TRBJ1-5; TRBD1 might be the D (6 bases). The germline gives CDR1 LNHDA, CDR2 SQIVND (reference sequence). Trimming pared 7 bases from V and 1 base from J, leaving 17 bases between. This CDR3 contains 16 residues. CDR3: CASIPRQGMSNQPQHF. CDR3 sequence (DNA): TGTGCCAGTATCCCCCGCCAGGGGATGAGCAATCAGCCCCAGCATTTT.